Listed here are 25 T cell receptor beta chains from one sample, sequenced in a study of T cell repertoires in ileal Crohn's disease. Using immunoSEQ multiplex PCR, the repertoire was profiled, and TCRdb retains in-frame clones only, with some absent. Of thousands of clones in the sample, 72% were seen once. Regarding time point: proximal margin of the surgical specimen (macroscopically non-inflamed). The sequenced material came from ileal tissue. The receptors stem from an adult with Crohn's disease.

The V and J genes are TRBV19 and TRBJ1-2; 9 nucleotides match TRBD1. Trimming removed 9 bases from V and 7 bases from J; junction bases left unmatched: 18. CDR1 is LNHDA and CDR2 is SQIVND in the germline V gene (reference sequence). This CDR3 contains 16 residues. The CDR3 spells CASTIGRRQGDFGYTF. For the CDR3, the DNA is TGTGCCAGCACTATAGGAAGGAGACAGGGGGATTTTGGCTACACCTTC.

J is TRBJ2-7 and V is TRBV5-6, with 10 bases matching TRBD1. The length of the CDR3 is 17 residues. V gave up 4 bases and J gave up 6 bases; unmatched junction bases: 16. Per germline, CDR1 SGHDT and CDR2 YYEEEE. The CDR3, as DNA: TGTGCCAGCAGCCTGGGACAGGGGACGCTTCGAAGCTCCGAGCAGTACTTC. Protein: CASSLGQGTLRSSEQYF.

This chain uses TRBV18 with TRBJ2-7; D is perhaps TRBD2 (5 bases). The CDR3 has 13 amino acids. Trimming took off 0 bases at V and 2 bases at J, with 5 bases between the two ends. Germline CDR1 KGHSH, CDR2 LQKENI. CDR3 amino acids: CASSPPGAYEQYF. The CDR3 region has the DNA TGTGCCAGCTCACCACCGGGAGCCTACGAGCAGTACTTC. Full variable domain (missing parts from reference TRBV18 and TRBJ2-7): NAGVMQNPRHLVRRRGQEARLRCSPMKGHSHVYWYRQLPEEGLKFMVYLQKENIIDESGMPKERFSAEFPKEGPSILRIQQVVRGDSAAYFCASSPPGAYEQYFGPGTRLTVT.

The gene calls are TRBV14 and TRBJ2-6; TRBD1 might be the D (6 bases). CDR3 length: 15 amino acids. Deletions cut 5 bases from V and 1 base from J, with 9 bases between. Germline V CDR1 and CDR2: SGHDN, FVKESK. The CDR3 bases are TGTGCCAGCAGCTTCACAGGGTCTGGGGCCAACGTCCTGACTTTC. Amino acids: CASSFTGSGANVLTF.

The V and J genes are TRBV28 and TRBJ1-5; no clear D. V was cut by 7 bases and J by 3 bases, with 10 bases left in between. Germline-derived CDR1 and CDR2 are MDHEN and SYDVKM. The CDR3 is made up of 13 amino acids. CDR3 sequence reads: CASTQQLNQPQHF. DNA of the CDR3: TGTGCCAGCACCCAACAGCTCAATCAGCCCCAGCATTTT.

Here the CDR3 reads CASSVSRGWSGLAGYEQYF. The DNA for the CDR3 is TGTGCCAGCAGTGTTTCCAGGGGCTGGTCCGGGCTAGCGGGCTACGAGCAGTACTTC. This chain joins TRBV6-1 and TRBJ2-7; 8 bases are a match to TRBD2. Looked up from germline, CDR1 is MNHNS and CDR2 is SASEGT. The CDR3 runs 19 residues. With 4 bases clipped from V and 3 bases from J, the junction kept 20 bases outside the gene matches.

This CDR3 is CASSPRDRAEAFF. The CDR3 DNA reads TGTGCCAGCAGCCCTCGGGACAGGGCTGAAGCTTTCTTT. The chain joins TRBV7-2 to TRBJ1-1, with TRBD1 matching 9 bases. CDR3 size: 13 residues. CDR1 and CDR2 (germline): SGHTA, FQGNSA. V was clipped by 5 bases and J by 6 bases; unmatched bases: 4.

This chain connects TRBV28 to TRBJ2-7; 7 nucleotides agree with TRBD2. Germline V CDR1 and CDR2: MDHEN, SYDVKM. CDR3 size: 14 residues. V was pared by 6 bases and J by 5 bases, with 10 bases of the junction left unmatched. The CDR3 here is CASSSGGRSHEQYF. The CDR3 DNA reads TGTGCCAGCAGCTCGGGGGGAAGGTCCCACGAGCAGTACTTC.

This chain uses TRBV6-1 with TRBJ2-7; the match to TRBD2 covers 7 bases. The CDR3 has 14 amino acids. J was trimmed by 5 bases and V by 8 bases; bases with no gene match: 12. CDR1 MNHNS and CDR2 SASEGT come from the germline V gene. CDR3: CASLWGGSGDEQYF. The CDR3 region has the DNA TGTGCCAGCCTCTGGGGGGGATCCGGCGACGAGCAGTACTTC.

The rearrangement joins TRBV7-6 to TRBJ2-1, with TRBD2 as a possible D gene (5 bases). CDR3 length: 17 amino acids. V lost 4 bases, J lost 0 bases, and 16 bases lay in between. CDR1 SGHVS and CDR2 FNYEAQ come from the germline V gene. In DNA form, the CDR3 reads TGTGCCAGCAGCTCCCCAATGGCGGGCAGCTCCTACAATGAGCAGTTCTTC. Translating it yields CASSSPMAGSSYNEQFF.

The chain has TRBV19 and TRBJ2-7; 7 bases fit TRBD1. The CDR3 is 14 amino acids. J gave up 4 bases and V 5 bases, and 8 bases lay outside the gene matches. The germline V gene encodes CDR1 LNHDA and CDR2 SQIVND (reference sequence). The CDR3 region is CASSPTGLWYEQYF. CDR3 DNA sequence: TGTGCCAGTAGTCCGACAGGGTTATGGTACGAGCAGTACTTC.

CDR3 amino acids: CASSAQSSSYEQYF. For the CDR3, the DNA is TGTGCCAGTAGCGCACAATCGAGCTCCTACGAGCAGTACTTC. The V and J genes are TRBV19 and TRBJ2-7; D unclear. V was clipped by 6 bases and J by 0 bases, with 12 bases between them. The CDR3 contains 14 residues. Per germline, CDR1 LNHDA and CDR2 SQIVND (reference sequence).

In its sample, this clone is medium-sized (0.01 to 0.1%). The V call is TRBV7-8, the J call TRBJ1-3, with D uncertain. The V end lost 0 bases, the J end lost 0 bases, and 6 bases lay between the germline ends. The length of the CDR3 is 15 residues. Germline V gives CDR1 SGHVS, CDR2 FQNEAQ. CDR3 nucleotide sequence: TGTGCCAGCAGCTTAGCCCAATACTCTGGAAACACCATATATTTT. Translating it yields CASSLAQYSGNTIYF.

The gene calls are TRBV27 and TRBJ2-5; 12 bases align to TRBD2. Germline CDR1 MNHEY, CDR2 SMNVEV (reference sequence). Losses at the gene ends were 6 bases for V and 5 bases for J; bases not matched to a gene: 7. This CDR3 has 15 residues. The CDR3 loop reads CASSLAGGPRETQYF. In DNA, the CDR3 is TGTGCCAGCAGCCTAGCGGGGGGGCCTCGGGAGACCCAGTACTTC.

The CDR3 here is CASSSGQPNQPQHF. The CDR3 DNA is TGTGCCAGCAGTTCGGGCCAGCCGAATCAGCCCCAGCATTTT. The chain couples TRBV6-5 to TRBJ1-5; no clear D gene. The V gene's germline CDR1 is MNHEY and CDR2 SVGAGI. There are 14 residues in the CDR3. V was cut by 4 bases and J by 4 bases, with 11 bases left in between.

The V call is TRBV6-4, the J call TRBJ2-2; D gene ambiguous. Germline values: CDR1 MRHNA, CDR2 SNTAGT. The V gene lost 3 bases and the J gene lost 1 base, with 3 bases spanning the gap. There are 13 residues in the CDR3. The CDR3 here is CASSEGNTGELFF. In DNA, the CDR3 is TGTGCCAGCAGTGAAGGGAACACCGGGGAGCTGTTTTTT.

This clone appeared a few times. CDR3 sequence reads: CASSALTGGDYNEQFF. The CDR3 DNA follows: TGTGCCAGCAGTGCCCTGACAGGGGGGGACTACAATGAGCAGTTCTTC. V usage is TRBV6-4 and J usage is TRBJ2-1, with 9 bases that match TRBD1. The CDR3 sequence is 16 residues long. With 4 bases clipped from V and 3 bases from J, the junction kept 7 bases outside the gene matches. The germline gives CDR1 MRHNA, CDR2 SNTAGT.

The rearrangement uses TRBV28 and TRBJ1-4, with a weak D call TRBD1 (6 bases). The CDR3 length is 14 residues. Trimming pared 5 bases from V and 5 bases from J, leaving 12 bases between. Germline CDR1 and CDR2: MDHEN and SYDVKM. CDR3 sequence: CASSDTGLNEKLFF. CDR3 coding DNA: TGTGCCAGCAGTGATACAGGGTTAAATGAAAAACTGTTTTTT.

Only one count was recorded for this clone. This chain joins TRBV6-6 and TRBJ1-5; D gene ambiguous. V lost 6 bases, J lost 2 bases, and 14 bases lay in between. This CDR3 is 15 amino acids long. Per the germline V gene, CDR1 is MNHNY and CDR2 is SVGAGI (reference sequence). The CDR3 bases are TGTGCCAGCAGCCCCGGGCCAATGGGCAATCAGCCCCAGCATTTT. Translated: CASSPGPMGNQPQHF.

This chain joins TRBV7-3 and TRBJ1-1; D is uncertain. CDR3 length: 13 residues. Trimming stripped 4 bases from V and 0 bases from J, with 6 bases between. Germline V CDR1 and CDR2: SGHTA, FQGTGA. CDR3 amino acids: CASSYGVNTEAFF. CDR3 DNA: TGTGCCAGCAGCTATGGGGTGAACACTGAAGCTTTCTTT.

The sample holds a few counts of this clone. The genes are TRBV19 and TRBJ2-7; 8 positions match TRBD2. Unmatched junction bases numbered 5, after V lost 4 bases and J lost 0 bases. The CDR3 is 15 amino acids. The germline gives CDR1 LNHDA, CDR2 SQIVND (reference sequence). In DNA form, the CDR3 reads TGTGCCAGTAGTAGACTAGCGACGAGCTCCTACGAGCAGTACTTC. Encoded protein: CASSRLATSSYEQYF.

The genes are TRBV5-4 and TRBJ2-7; no firm D call. Germline V lookup: CDR1 SGHNT, CDR2 YYREEE (reference sequence). With 2 bases removed from V and 5 bases from J, the gap between germline ends came to 11 bases. CDR3 size: 13 residues. The CDR3 protein is CASSLWWDDEQYF. CDR3 in DNA: TGTGCCAGCAGCTTATGGTGGGATGACGAGCAGTACTTC.

The rearrangement joins TRBV7-2 to TRBJ2-7; 7 nucleotides align to TRBD1. The germline V gene encodes CDR1 SGHTA and CDR2 FQGNSA. The V and J ends lost 6 bases and 3 bases, in that order; junction bases with no gene match: 8. This CDR3 is built from 14 residues. The CDR3 DNA reads TGTGCCAGCAGAGACCCGGGACAGAGCTACGAGCAGTACTTC. Its translation: CASRDPGQSYEQYF.

The V call is TRBV28, the J call TRBJ1-5, with D possibly matching TRBD1 (6 bases). Germline assignment: CDR1 MDHEN and CDR2 SYDVKM. The CDR3 length is 16 residues. The germline V and J ends were trimmed by 2 bases and 3 bases, with 14 bases remaining between them. CDR3 region: CASSLAAGVNNQPQHF. In nucleotides, the CDR3 is TGTGCCAGCAGTTTAGCGGCAGGGGTAAACAATCAGCCCCAGCATTTT.

This chain uses TRBV11-2 with TRBJ2-1; 9 positions agree with TRBD2. Germline assignment: CDR1 SGHAT and CDR2 FQNNGV. The CDR3 length is 16 residues. Unmatched junction bases numbered 7, after V lost 5 bases and J lost 2 bases. For the CDR3, the DNA is TGTGCCAGCAGCGGACAGCGGGGGGAAACCTACAATGAGCAGTTCTTC. This translates into CASSGQRGETYNEQFF.